These T cell receptor beta chains were read from a single sample in a study of somatic mutations in cytotoxic T cells in rheumatoid arthritis. The protocol was immunoSEQ multiplex PCR, while the TCRdb copy is restricted to in-frame clones and leaves out a portion. The table has more than 15,000 clones, nearly 80% seen once. Material: CD8+ T cells sorted from blood. These receptors were collected from an adult with rheumatoid arthritis. The CDR3 runs from the conserved cysteine through the conserved F or W. The order of the fields is V gene, D gene, J gene, clone size, CDR3 DNA, CDR3 protein. The D gene is left open where the match is weak. Rows may omit the clone size; those that give it use once, few, many or a size class.

v_gene: TRBV9; d_gene: NA; j_gene: TRBJ2-7; abundance: NA; CDR3nt: TGTGCCAGCAGCCCGGACAGCGCGAGCTCCTACGAGCAGTACTTC; CDR3aa: CASSPDSASSYEQYF
v_gene: TRBV7-2; d_gene: NA; j_gene: TRBJ1-1; abundance: NA; CDR3nt: TGTGCCAGCAGCTTAACAGGAGTGAACACTGAAGCTTTCTTT; CDR3aa: CASSLTGVNTEAFF
v_gene: TRBV13; d_gene: TRBD2; j_gene: TRBJ2-7; abundance: NA; CDR3nt: TGTGCCAGCAGCTTAGGGGTTAGCGGGGCTTATGACGAGCAGTACTTC; CDR3aa: CASSLGVSGAYDEQYF
v_gene: TRBV25-1; d_gene: NA; j_gene: TRBJ2-1; abundance: NA; CDR3nt: TGTGCCAGCAGTGAACGGGACAATGAGCAGTTCTTC; CDR3aa: CASSERDNEQFF
v_gene: TRBV29-1; d_gene: NA; j_gene: TRBJ1-1; abundance: NA; CDR3nt: TGCAGCGTCGAGCCAGGCGAATATGAAGCTTTCTTT; CDR3aa: CSVEPGEYEAFF
v_gene: TRBV5-5; d_gene: NA; j_gene: TRBJ2-1; abundance: few; CDR3nt: TGTGCCAGCAGCTTGTACAGGATTGGGAATGAGCAGTTCTTC; CDR3aa: CASSLYRIGNEQFF
v_gene: TRBV28; d_gene: NA; j_gene: TRBJ1-1; abundance: NA; CDR3nt: TGTGCCAGCAGTTTTCGGGGGGCCCGCACTGAAGCTTTCTTT; CDR3aa: CASSFRGARTEAFF
v_gene: TRBV7-6; d_gene: NA; j_gene: TRBJ2-7; abundance: NA; CDR3nt: TGTGCCAGCAGCTTAGGGTCTGGGAGCTCCTACGAGCAGTACTTC; CDR3aa: CASSLGSGSSYEQYF
v_gene: TRBV5-1; d_gene: NA; j_gene: TRBJ1-5; abundance: NA; CDR3nt: TGCGCCAGCTGGGGGGCTAGCAATCAGCCCCAGCATTTT; CDR3aa: CASWGASNQPQHF
v_gene: TRBV30; d_gene: NA; j_gene: TRBJ2-6; abundance: NA; CDR3nt: TGTGCCTGGAGAGAACTTGGGGCCAACGTCCTGACTTTC; CDR3aa: CAWRELGANVLTF
v_gene: TRBV5-4; d_gene: TRBD1; j_gene: TRBJ2-7; abundance: NA; CDR3nt: TGTGCCAGCAGCTTGTACAGGGGACATTACGAGCAGTACTTC; CDR3aa: CASSLYRGHYEQYF
v_gene: TRBV11-2; d_gene: NA; j_gene: TRBJ2-7; abundance: NA; CDR3nt: TGTGCCAGCAGCTTAGCCAGTGCAGCCGAGCAGTACTTC; CDR3aa: CASSLASAAEQYF
v_gene: TRBV4-3; d_gene: TRBD1; j_gene: TRBJ1-5; abundance: NA; CDR3nt: TGCGCCAGCAGCCAGGACAGGGGACTCAATCAGCCCCAGCATTTT; CDR3aa: CASSQDRGLNQPQHF
v_gene: TRBV9; d_gene: TRBD2; j_gene: TRBJ2-7; abundance: NA; CDR3nt: TGTGCCAGCAGCGTAGCTTGGGGGGAGGGGTACGAGCAGTACTTC; CDR3aa: CASSVAWGEGYEQYF
v_gene: TRBV11-2; d_gene: NA; j_gene: TRBJ2-7; abundance: NA; CDR3nt: TGTGCCAGCAGCTTAGATCATGTGACACCAGTTGTGGAGCAGTACTTC; CDR3aa: CASSLDHVTPVVEQYF
v_gene: TRBV6-5; d_gene: NA; j_gene: TRBJ1-2; abundance: medium-sized; CDR3nt: TGTGCCAGCAGTTACCCAGGCAGGGCAAGCTACACCTTC; CDR3aa: CASSYPGRASYTF
v_gene: TRBV25-1; d_gene: TRBD1; j_gene: TRBJ2-7; abundance: NA; CDR3nt: TGTGCCAGCACTAACGACAGGGTACCGGGTAACGAGCAGTACTTC; CDR3aa: CASTNDRVPGNEQYF
v_gene: TRBV7-6; d_gene: TRBD2; j_gene: TRBJ2-7; abundance: NA; CDR3nt: TGTGCCAGCAGCTTAGGTTTTAGCGGGAGGGCCTCGTCCTACGAGCAGTACTTC; CDR3aa: CASSLGFSGRASSYEQYF
v_gene: TRBV27; d_gene: NA; j_gene: TRBJ2-3; abundance: once; CDR3nt: TGTGCCACAGGTCTCGTGCGGGATACGCAGTATTTT; CDR3aa: CATGLVRDTQYF
v_gene: TRBV27; d_gene: TRBD2; j_gene: TRBJ2-7; abundance: NA; CDR3nt: TGTGCCAGCCGACTAGCGGGAGGGTACGAGCAGTACTTC; CDR3aa: CASRLAGGYEQYF
v_gene: TRBV11-3; d_gene: TRBD1; j_gene: TRBJ1-3; abundance: NA; CDR3nt: TGTGCCAGCAGCTTCGACAGGGGAGAAGGAAACACCATATATTTT; CDR3aa: CASSFDRGEGNTIYF
v_gene: TRBV27; d_gene: NA; j_gene: TRBJ2-7; abundance: NA; CDR3nt: TGTGCCAGCAGTTTAACCCAAGACTACGAGCAGTACTTC; CDR3aa: CASSLTQDYEQYF
v_gene: TRBV15; d_gene: NA; j_gene: TRBJ1-1; abundance: once; CDR3nt: TGTGCCACCACTACTTCGGGACATATGAACACTGAAGCTTTCTTT; CDR3aa: CATTTSGHMNTEAFF
v_gene: TRBV19; d_gene: TRBD1; j_gene: TRBJ1-1; abundance: NA; CDR3nt: TGTGCCAGTAGTCTTTGGACAGGGGGAATATCGGAAGCTTTCTTT; CDR3aa: CASSLWTGGISEAFF
v_gene: TRBV5-4; d_gene: NA; j_gene: TRBJ1-2; abundance: NA; CDR3nt: TGTGCCAGCAGCCTCGACAGGCCGAAGTATGGCTACACCTTC; CDR3aa: CASSLDRPKYGYTF
v_gene: TRBV15; d_gene: NA; j_gene: TRBJ1-1; abundance: NA; CDR3nt: TGTGCCACCAGCAGAGGTCGGGACACTGAAGCTTTCTTT; CDR3aa: CATSRGRDTEAFF
v_gene: TRBV11-3; d_gene: TRBD2; j_gene: TRBJ2-1; abundance: NA; CDR3nt: TGTGCCAGCAGCTTAGATGGGGGTAGCGGGAGTTACGAGCAGTTCTTC; CDR3aa: CASSLDGGSGSYEQFF
v_gene: TRBV6-5; d_gene: NA; j_gene: TRBJ1-2; abundance: NA; CDR3nt: TGTGCCAGCAGTTACCGTTACGACTATGGCTACACCTTC; CDR3aa: CASSYRYDYGYTF
v_gene: TRBV27; d_gene: TRBD1; j_gene: TRBJ2-7; abundance: few; CDR3nt: TGTGCCAGCACGAGCCTAGCAGGGGGCGGGTACGAGCAGTACTTC; CDR3aa: CASTSLAGGGYEQYF
v_gene: TRBV29-1; d_gene: NA; j_gene: TRBJ1-1; abundance: NA; CDR3nt: TGCAGCGTTCGGGACACTGAAGCTTTCTTT; CDR3aa: CSVRDTEAFF
v_gene: TRBV19; d_gene: TRBD1; j_gene: TRBJ1-4; abundance: NA; CDR3nt: TGTGCCACCATGGCCGACAGGGATAATGAAAAACTGTTTTTT; CDR3aa: CATMADRDNEKLFF
v_gene: TRBV7-2; d_gene: NA; j_gene: TRBJ2-7; abundance: NA; CDR3nt: TGTGCCAGCAGCTCATGGACGGGGGCGGGGTACGAGCAGTACTTC; CDR3aa: CASSSWTGAGYEQYF
v_gene: TRBV5-1; d_gene: NA; j_gene: TRBJ2-2; abundance: NA; CDR3nt: TGCGCCAGCAGCCCCCTAAGCAGTCAGAACACCGGGGAGCTGTTTTTT; CDR3aa: CASSPLSSQNTGELFF
v_gene: TRBV28; d_gene: NA; j_gene: TRBJ1-1; abundance: NA; CDR3nt: TGTGCCAGCAGCCGACGAGGGGCCGGGGGTGCCACTGAAGCTTTCTTT; CDR3aa: CASSRRGAGGATEAFF
v_gene: TRBV11-2; d_gene: TRBD1; j_gene: TRBJ2-4; abundance: NA; CDR3nt: TGTGCCAGCAGCTTAGTAGCAGGGGGCCACATTCAGTACTTC; CDR3aa: CASSLVAGGHIQYF
v_gene: TRBV11-2; d_gene: TRBD1; j_gene: TRBJ2-1; abundance: NA; CDR3nt: TGTGCCAGCAGCTTCTACAGCGGACAGGGGATAATAGACAATGAGCAGTTCTTC; CDR3aa: CASSFYSGQGIIDNEQFF
v_gene: TRBV9; d_gene: NA; j_gene: TRBJ2-6; abundance: few; CDR3nt: TGTGCCAGCAGCGTAGCCAGCTCTGGGGCCAACGTCCTGACTTTC; CDR3aa: CASSVASSGANVLTF
v_gene: TRBV6-1; d_gene: NA; j_gene: TRBJ1-5; abundance: NA; CDR3nt: TGTGCCAGCAGTGAAGGGGAGGGCGGCAATCAGCCCCAGCATTTT; CDR3aa: CASSEGEGGNQPQHF
v_gene: TRBV2; d_gene: TRBD1; j_gene: TRBJ2-7; abundance: NA; CDR3nt: TGTGCCAGCAGGTCCCGGGACAGGTCGGTTGACGAGCAGTACTTC; CDR3aa: CASRSRDRSVDEQYF
v_gene: TRBV28; d_gene: TRBD2; j_gene: TRBJ2-1; abundance: NA; CDR3nt: TGTGCCAGCAGTCACGGACTAGCGTTCATCAGAGGTGATGAGCAGTTCTTC; CDR3aa: CASSHGLAFIRGDEQFF
v_gene: TRBV4-3; d_gene: NA; j_gene: TRBJ1-5; abundance: few; CDR3nt: TGCGCCAGCAGCCAAGATCTAAGACAGTCGAATCAGCCCCAGCATTTT; CDR3aa: CASSQDLRQSNQPQHF
v_gene: TRBV5-1; d_gene: TRBD1; j_gene: TRBJ2-7; abundance: NA; CDR3nt: TGCGCCAGCAGCTTCGGACAGGGTTCCCACGAGCAGTACTTC; CDR3aa: CASSFGQGSHEQYF
v_gene: TRBV18; d_gene: TRBD1; j_gene: TRBJ1-1; abundance: NA; CDR3nt: TGTGCCAGCTCACCCTCGGACAGGGTGAACACTGAAGCTTTCTTT; CDR3aa: CASSPSDRVNTEAFF
v_gene: TRBV5-4; d_gene: NA; j_gene: TRBJ2-7; abundance: NA; CDR3nt: TGTGCCAGCAACCCGGATGGCTTCTACGAGCAGTACTTC; CDR3aa: CASNPDGFYEQYF
v_gene: TRBV5-7; d_gene: NA; j_gene: TRBJ2-7; abundance: NA; CDR3nt: TGTGCCAGCAGCACTCCCACCGAGGAATGCTCCTACGAGCAGTACTTC; CDR3aa: CASSTPTEECSYEQYF
v_gene: TRBV6-1; d_gene: NA; j_gene: TRBJ1-5; abundance: once; CDR3nt: TGTGCCAGCAGTGCTGGACGCTATAGCAATCAGCCCCAGCATTTT; CDR3aa: CASSAGRYSNQPQHF
v_gene: TRBV29-1; d_gene: NA; j_gene: TRBJ2-7; abundance: NA; CDR3nt: TGCAGCGTCCACAGGCAGGGAGGGCAGTACTTC; CDR3aa: CSVHRQGGQYF
v_gene: TRBV28; d_gene: NA; j_gene: TRBJ1-1; abundance: NA; CDR3nt: TGTGCCAGCAGTTTATTTGGGGATAGTCGCACTGAAGCTTTCTTT; CDR3aa: CASSLFGDSRTEAFF
v_gene: TRBV4-1; d_gene: TRBD2; j_gene: TRBJ2-5; abundance: NA; CDR3nt: TGCGCCAGCAGGGGGCTAGCGGGATCTCAAGAGACCCAGTACTTC; CDR3aa: CASRGLAGSQETQYF
v_gene: TRBV19; d_gene: TRBD1; j_gene: TRBJ1-1; abundance: few; CDR3nt: TGTGCCAGCGGACAGGGACCCAACGTCAAAGCTTTCTTT; CDR3aa: CASGQGPNVKAFF
v_gene: TRBV11-3; d_gene: TRBD2; j_gene: TRBJ2-1; abundance: NA; CDR3nt: TGTGCCAGCAGCTCCTACAGCGGGAGTAGAGACAATGAGCAGTTCTTC; CDR3aa: CASSSYSGSRDNEQFF
v_gene: TRBV7-6; d_gene: NA; j_gene: TRBJ2-3; abundance: NA; CDR3nt: TGTGCCAGCAGCGAGATCAGAGATACGCAGTATTTT; CDR3aa: CASSEIRDTQYF
v_gene: TRBV11-1; d_gene: NA; j_gene: TRBJ2-1; abundance: NA; CDR3nt: TGTGCCAGCAGCTTCCAGCGCTCCTACAATGAGCAGTTCTTC; CDR3aa: CASSFQRSYNEQFF
v_gene: TRBV19; d_gene: NA; j_gene: TRBJ1-1; abundance: NA; CDR3nt: TGTGCCAGTAACCCCGGGGGGAACACTGAAGCTTTCTTT; CDR3aa: CASNPGGNTEAFF
v_gene: TRBV4-3; d_gene: NA; j_gene: TRBJ2-3; abundance: NA; CDR3nt: TGCGCCAGCAGCCACTCTAGCGACACTAGCACAGATACGCAGTATTTT; CDR3aa: CASSHSSDTSTDTQYF
v_gene: TRBV30; d_gene: NA; j_gene: TRBJ1-2; abundance: NA; CDR3nt: TGTGCCTGGAGTGTGGGCTTCATTATCAACTATGGCTACACCTTC; CDR3aa: CAWSVGFIINYGYTF